This T cell receptor beta chain was obtained from a study of blood T cell repertoires in COVID-19. This clone is a singleton in its sample. Trimming pared 3 bases from V and 0 bases from J, leaving 9 bases between. This CDR3 spans 14 amino acids. Germline V gene lookup returns CDR1 DFQATT and CDR2 SNEGSKA (reference sequence). Only in-frame clones appear in the TCRdb table, and some are missing; sequencing was by immunoSEQ multiplex PCR. The sample has about 200,000 clones; roughly 84% are singletons. The chain combines TRBV20-1 with TRBJ1-5; D gene uncertain. This TCR derives from a woman older than 75 with acute or convalescent COVID-19. Input material: peripheral blood. As DNA, the CDR3 is TGCAGTGCTAGTAAGGCGGCTAGCAATCAGCCCCAGCATTTT. It yields the protein CSASKAASNQPQHF.